These 17 T cell receptor beta chains originate from one sample sequenced in a study of T cells after yellow fever vaccination. Via MiXCR, TCRdb re-called the 5' RACE reads, giving one row per CDR3 protein. The sample carries a few hundred thousand distinct CDR3 sequences, 6.8% recorded once. The sample here was PBMCs, taken approximately 47 days after the first yellow fever vaccination. All receptors derive from a young man who received the YFV17D yellow fever vaccine.

The CDR3 sequence: CSASTSGGAVEQFF. The CDR3, as DNA: TGCAGTGCTAGTACGAGCGGGGGGGCCGTTGAGCAGTTCTTC. The chain links TRBV20-1 to TRBJ2-1, with 10 bases fitting TRBD2. The CDR3 length is 14 residues. The V and J ends lost 3 bases and 9 bases, in that order; junction bases with no gene match: 8. Germline loops: CDR1 DFQATT, CDR2 SNEGSKA (reference sequence).

This clonotype was picked up a small number of times. The chain links TRBV6-2 or TRBV6-3 to TRBJ2-2, with 8 bases aligning to TRBD1. The CDR3 is made up of 16 amino acids. Trimming removed 6 bases from V and 3 bases from J; junction bases left unmatched: 9. Germline values: CDR1 MNHEY, CDR2 SVGEGT. Here the CDR3 DNA reads TGTGCCAGCAGCGAGGAGACAGGGGTCCACACCGGGGAGCTGTTTTTT. It codes for CASSEETGVHTGELFF.

The table lists this clonotype with a few counts. The J gene is TRBJ1-1, the V gene TRBV5-1, with a weak D call TRBD1 (5 bases). Deletions cut 3 bases from V and 0 bases from J, with 9 bases between. The CDR3 length is 14 residues. CDR1 and CDR2 from the germline V gene are SGHRS and YFSETQ. CDR3 residues: CASSWSGMNTEAFF. In nucleotides, the CDR3 is TGCGCCAGCAGCTGGTCAGGGATGAACACTGAAGCTTTCTTT. Together with reference TRBV5-1 and TRBJ1-1, the CDR3 gives the full variable domain: KAGVTQTPRYLIKTRGQQVTLSCSPISGHRSVSWYQQTPGQGLQFLFEYFSETQRNKGNFPGRFSGRQFSNSRSEMNVSTLELGDSALYLCASSWSGMNTEAFFGQGTRLTVV.

There are a few counts of this clonotype. In DNA form, the CDR3 reads TGTGCCAGCAGCCAGGGGCAGGGACTAAACGGCAATCAGCCCCAGCATTTT. Translated: CASSQGQGLNGNQPQHF. The gene calls are TRBV4-2 and TRBJ1-5; TRBD1 might be the D (5 bases). Germline CDR1 and CDR2: LGHNA and YNFKEQ. The length of the CDR3 is 17 residues. Trimming shortened V by 3 bases and J by 2 bases, and 17 bases separated the two germline ends.

The genes are TRBV20-1 and TRBJ2-7, with 8 bases fitting TRBD1. The germline V gene encodes CDR1 DFQATT and CDR2 SNEGSKA (reference sequence). The CDR3 runs 12 residues. The CDR3 DNA is TGCAGCGCAAGACAGGGGCTCTACGAGCAGTACTTC. Protein product: CSARQGLYEQYF.

This clonotype was counted many times. The J gene is TRBJ2-1, the V gene TRBV7-2; 7 bases fit TRBD2. Trimming cost V 8 bases and J 4 bases; bases outside gene matches: 11. CDR1 and CDR2 from the germline V gene are SGHTA and FQGNSA. CDR3 length equals 15 residues. The CDR3 region is CASGALGLQYNEQFF. CDR3 DNA sequence: TGTGCCAGCGGGGCCTTGGGACTACAATACAATGAGCAGTTCTTC. Filled out from reference TRBV7-2 and TRBJ2-1, the complete variable domain reads GAGVSQSPSNKVTEKGKDVELRCDPISGHTALYWYRQSLGQGLEFLIYFQGNSAPDKSGLPSDRFSAERTGGSVSTLTIQRTQQEDSAVYLCASGALGLQYNEQFFGPGTRLTVL.

This clonotype was picked up a small number of times. The rearrangement links TRBV7-9 to TRBJ2-5, with 7 positions matching TRBD2. The CDR3 sequence is 16 residues long. From germline, CDR1 is SEHNR and CDR2 FQNEAQ (reference sequence). V gave up 3 bases and J gave up 5 bases; unmatched junction bases: 12. The CDR3 region is CASSFRSSGNLETQYF. As DNA, the CDR3 is TGTGCCAGCAGCTTCCGATCTAGCGGAAACCTGGAGACCCAGTACTTC.

The J gene is TRBJ2-5, the V gene TRBV18; 8 bases align to TRBD1. Germline loops: CDR1 KGHSH, CDR2 LQKENI. The CDR3 contains 14 residues. V shed 3 bases, J shed 5 bases, and the junction held 5 bases outside the gene matches. CDR3 amino acids: CASSPTGEVETQYF. CDR3 DNA: TGTGCCAGCTCACCGACAGGGGAGGTGGAGACCCAGTACTTC.

The CDR3 is CASSHRAGQETQYF. CDR3 bases: TGTGCCAGCAGCCACCGGGCGGGCCAAGAGACCCAGTACTTC. V is TRBV3-1 and J is TRBJ2-5; possible D gene TRBD2, 5 bases. CDR1 LGHDT and CDR2 YNNKEL come from the germline V gene (reference sequence). CDR3 length equals 14 residues. V was clipped by 3 bases and J by 1 base, with 9 bases between them.

This chain connects TRBV7-2 to TRBJ2-5; 9 nucleotides align to TRBD2. The ends lost 6 bases at V and 5 bases at J; junction bases unmatched: 7. Germline CDR1 SGHTA, CDR2 FQGNSA. The CDR3 is 14 residues long. The CDR3 DNA reads TGTGCCAGCAGAAGGGGACTAGCTAGGGAGACCCAGTACTTC. Its protein is CASRRGLARETQYF.

At least ten counts were recorded for this clonotype. Here the CDR3 DNA reads TGTGCCAGCAGCTTAGGGCGGACACAGCACAATGAGCAGTTCTTC. Protein product: CASSLGRTQHNEQFF. The gene calls are TRBV7-6 and TRBJ2-1, with a tentative D call TRBD1 (5 bases). The CDR3 loop spans 15 amino acids. Germline V lookup: CDR1 SGHVS, CDR2 FNYEAQ. The V and J ends lost 1 base and 5 bases respectively, with 12 bases between them. Using reference TRBV7-6 and TRBJ2-1 for the parts outside the CDR3, the full variable domain is GAGVSQSPRYKVTKRGQDVALRCDPISGHVSLYWYRQALGQGPEFLTYFNYEAQQDKSGLPNDRFSAERPEGSISTLTIQRTEQRDSAMYRCASSLGRTQHNEQFFGPGTRLTVL.

The J gene is TRBJ2-1, the V gene TRBV20-1, with D possibly matching TRBD2 (6 bases). This CDR3 comprises 15 residues. The germline CDR1 and CDR2 sequences are DFQATT and SNEGSKA (reference sequence). The ends were cut back, 4 bases at V and 6 bases at J, with 19 bases in the middle. The CDR3 bases are TGCAGTGCTACCGGACTCCGAGGACTAACCAATGAGCAGTTCTTC. As protein: CSATGLRGLTNEQFF.

This clonotype was found a few times. The chain employs TRBV6-1 and TRBJ2-3; 11 nucleotides agree with TRBD2. V lost 6 bases, J lost 2 bases, and 7 bases stayed unmatched. CDR1 is MNHNS, CDR2 SASEGT, per germline. This CDR3 has 16 residues. The CDR3 loop is CASSPRLAGHTDTQYF. Written as DNA, the CDR3 is TGTGCCAGCAGCCCCCGACTAGCGGGGCACACAGATACGCAGTATTTT.

This clonotype has a handful of counts. CDR3 in DNA: TGTGCCAGTTCAGGAGGGACAATTTTCTACAATGAGCAGTTCTTC. The encoded protein is CASSGGTIFYNEQFF. The V and J genes are TRBV18 and TRBJ2-1; D possibly matches TRBD1 or TRBD2 (6 bases each). The CDR3 length is 15 residues. Germline CDR1 and CDR2: KGHSH and LQKENI. V was clipped by 9 bases and J by 3 bases, with 18 bases between them.

This clonotype was found a few times. The chain carries TRBV19 and TRBJ2-7; D perhaps matches TRBD1 (5 bases). This CDR3 region has 14 residues. V was pared by 5 bases and J by 3 bases, with 14 bases between. CDR1 is LNHDA and CDR2 is SQIVND in the germline V gene (reference sequence). The CDR3 reads CASSFSGNHYEQYF. The CDR3, as DNA: TGTGCCAGTAGTTTTTCAGGGAACCACTACGAGCAGTACTTC.

This clonotype was observed a handful of times. The genes are TRBV7-7 and TRBJ1-2, with D maybe TRBD1 (6 bases). Germline CDR1 is SSHAT and CDR2 is FNYEAQ (reference sequence). This CDR3 is built from 14 residues. Trimming shortened V by 1 base and J by 2 bases, and 8 bases separated the two germline ends. The CDR3 here is CASSLVRGNYGYTF. The CDR3 bases are TGTGCCAGCAGCTTAGTCAGGGGAAACTATGGCTACACCTTC.

CDR3: CSARDPEGRGNQPQHF. The DNA for the CDR3 is TGCAGTGCTAGAGACCCGGAGGGGAGGGGCAATCAGCCCCAGCATTTT. V is TRBV20-1 and J is TRBJ1-5, with D possibly TRBD1 on 5 matching bases. Per the germline V gene, CDR1 is DFQATT and CDR2 is SNEGSKA (reference sequence). This CDR3 spans 16 amino acids. Trimming removed 0 bases at V and 2 bases at J, with 14 bases between.